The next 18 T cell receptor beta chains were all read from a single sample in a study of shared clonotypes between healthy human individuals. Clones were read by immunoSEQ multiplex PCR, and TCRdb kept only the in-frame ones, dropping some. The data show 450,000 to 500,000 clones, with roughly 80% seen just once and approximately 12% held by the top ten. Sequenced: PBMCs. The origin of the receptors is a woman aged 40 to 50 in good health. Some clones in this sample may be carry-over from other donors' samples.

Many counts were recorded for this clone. DNA for the CDR3: TGTGCCAGCAGCCTAATTTTGGGAGACAGGATGTACTTC. Translating gives CASSLILGDRMYF. V is TRBV14 and J is TRBJ2-5; perhaps TRBD1 as D (6 bases). CDR1 and CDR2 from the germline V gene are SGHDN and FVKESK. This CDR3 comprises 13 residues. The ends were cut back, 4 bases at V and 13 bases at J, with 19 bases in the middle. Full variable domain (remainder filled in from reference TRBV14 and TRBJ2-5): EAGVTQFPSHSVIEKGQTVTLRCDPISGHDNLYWYRRVMGKEIKFLLHFVKESKQDESGMPNNRFLAERTGGTYSTLKVQPAELEDSGVYFCASSLILGDRMYFGPGTRLLVL.

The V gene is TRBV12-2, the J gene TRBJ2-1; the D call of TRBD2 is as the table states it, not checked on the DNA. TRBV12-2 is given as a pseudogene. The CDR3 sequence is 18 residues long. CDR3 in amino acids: CASRSGTSGRPSYNEQFF. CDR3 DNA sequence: TGTGCAAGTCGCTCAGGGACTAGCGGGAGGCCCTCCTACAATGAGCAGTTCTTC.

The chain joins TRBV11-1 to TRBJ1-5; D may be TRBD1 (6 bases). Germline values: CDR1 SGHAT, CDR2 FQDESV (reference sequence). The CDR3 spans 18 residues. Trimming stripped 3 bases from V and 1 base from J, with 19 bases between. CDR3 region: CASSLVGGGLTSNQPQHF. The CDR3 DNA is TGTGCCAGCAGCTTGGTAGGAGGGGGACTTACGAGCAATCAGCCCCAGCATTTT.

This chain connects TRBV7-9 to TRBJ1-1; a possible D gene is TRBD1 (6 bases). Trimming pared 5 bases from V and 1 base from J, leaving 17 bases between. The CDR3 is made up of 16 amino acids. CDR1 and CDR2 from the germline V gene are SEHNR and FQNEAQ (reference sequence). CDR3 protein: CASSPPSRGQNTEAFF. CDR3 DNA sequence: TGTGCCAGCAGCCCACCCTCGAGGGGACAGAACACTGAAGCTTTCTTT.

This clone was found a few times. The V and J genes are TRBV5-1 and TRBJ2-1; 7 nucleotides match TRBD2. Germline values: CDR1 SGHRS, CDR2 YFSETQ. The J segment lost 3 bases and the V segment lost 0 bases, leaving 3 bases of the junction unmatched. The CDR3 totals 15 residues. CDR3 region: CASSLGSGFYNEQFF. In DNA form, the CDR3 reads TGCGCCAGCAGCTTGGGTAGCGGGTTCTACAATGAGCAGTTCTTC.

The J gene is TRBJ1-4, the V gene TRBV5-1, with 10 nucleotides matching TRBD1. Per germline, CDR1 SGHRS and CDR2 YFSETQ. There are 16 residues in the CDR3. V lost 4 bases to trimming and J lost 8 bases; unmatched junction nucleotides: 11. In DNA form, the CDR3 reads TGCGCCAGCAGCGGCTCCGGGACAGGGGAGGGGGAAAAACTGTTTTTT. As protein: CASSGSGTGEGEKLFF.

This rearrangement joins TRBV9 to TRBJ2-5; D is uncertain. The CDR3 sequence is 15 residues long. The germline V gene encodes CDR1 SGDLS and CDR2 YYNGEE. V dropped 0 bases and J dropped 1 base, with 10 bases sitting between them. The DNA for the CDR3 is TGTGCCAGCAGCGTAGACCCAGGTTTCCAAGAGACCCAGTACTTC. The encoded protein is CASSVDPGFQETQYF.

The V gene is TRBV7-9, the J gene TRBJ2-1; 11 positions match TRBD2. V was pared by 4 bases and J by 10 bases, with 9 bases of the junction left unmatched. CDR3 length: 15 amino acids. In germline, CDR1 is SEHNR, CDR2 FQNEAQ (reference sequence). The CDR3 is CASSSGLGTSGEQFF. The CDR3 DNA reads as TGTGCCAGCAGCTCCGGATTAGGGACTAGCGGAGAGCAGTTCTTC.

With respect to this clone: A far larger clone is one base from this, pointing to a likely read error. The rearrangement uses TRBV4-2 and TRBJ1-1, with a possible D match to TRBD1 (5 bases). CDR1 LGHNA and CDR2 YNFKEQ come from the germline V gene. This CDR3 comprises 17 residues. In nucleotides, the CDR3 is TGTGCCAGCAGCCAAGGGGGCCCGGGCCGCATGAACACTGAAGCTTCCTTT. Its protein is CASSQGGPGRMNTEASF.

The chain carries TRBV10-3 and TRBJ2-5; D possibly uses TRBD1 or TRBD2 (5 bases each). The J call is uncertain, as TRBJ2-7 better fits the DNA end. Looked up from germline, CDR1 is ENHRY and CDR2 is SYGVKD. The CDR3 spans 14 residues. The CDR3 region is CAISPGTDTYEQYF. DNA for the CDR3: TGTGCCATCAGCCCCGGGACGGATACCTACGAGCAGTACTTC.

The CDR3 is CASRISAQTYNEQFF. The DNA for the CDR3 is TGTGCCAGCAGGATCAGTGCCCAGACCTACAATGAGCAGTTCTTC. This chain joins TRBV2 and TRBJ2-1; D is unresolved. The CDR3 loop spans 15 amino acids. Germline V lookup: CDR1 SNHLY, CDR2 FYNNEI. Between the trimmed V and J ends, which lost 6 bases and 2 bases, there was a span of 14 bases.

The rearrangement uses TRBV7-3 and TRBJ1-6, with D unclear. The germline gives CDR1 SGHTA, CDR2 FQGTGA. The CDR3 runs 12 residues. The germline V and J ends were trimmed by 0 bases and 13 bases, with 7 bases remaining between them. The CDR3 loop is CASSLTPGPLHF. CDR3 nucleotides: TGTGCCAGCAGCTTAACCCCCGGTCCCCTCCACTTT.

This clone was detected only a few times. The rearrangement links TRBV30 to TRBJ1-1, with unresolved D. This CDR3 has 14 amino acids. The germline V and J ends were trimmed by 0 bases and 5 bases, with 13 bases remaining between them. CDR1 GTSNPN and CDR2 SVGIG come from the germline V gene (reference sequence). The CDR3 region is CAWSVRGIWTEAFF. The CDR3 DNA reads TGTGCCTGGAGTGTACGAGGGATATGGACTGAAGCTTTCTTT.

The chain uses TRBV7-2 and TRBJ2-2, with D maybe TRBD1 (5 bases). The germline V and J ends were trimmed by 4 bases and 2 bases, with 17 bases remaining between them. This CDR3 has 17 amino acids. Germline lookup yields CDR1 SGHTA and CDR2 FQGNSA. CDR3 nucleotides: TGTGCCAGCAGCTCCCCCTGGGGCCTGCAAAACACCGGGGAGCTGTTTTTT. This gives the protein CASSSPWGLQNTGELFF.

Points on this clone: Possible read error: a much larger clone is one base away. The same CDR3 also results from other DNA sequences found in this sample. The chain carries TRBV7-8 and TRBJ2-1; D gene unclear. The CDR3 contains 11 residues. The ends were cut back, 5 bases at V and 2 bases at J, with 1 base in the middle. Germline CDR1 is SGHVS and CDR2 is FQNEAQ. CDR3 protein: CASSAYNEQFF. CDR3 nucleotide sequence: TGTGCCAGCAGCGCCTACAATGAGCAGTTCTTC.

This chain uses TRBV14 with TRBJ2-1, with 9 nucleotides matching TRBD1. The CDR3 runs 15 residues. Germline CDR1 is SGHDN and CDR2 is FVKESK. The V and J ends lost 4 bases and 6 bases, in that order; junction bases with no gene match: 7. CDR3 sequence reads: CASSPGQGWGNEQFF. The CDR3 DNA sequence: TGTGCCAGCAGCCCAGGACAGGGGTGGGGCAATGAGCAGTTCTTC. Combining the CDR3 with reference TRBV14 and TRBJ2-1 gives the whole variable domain EAGVTQFPSHSVIEKGQTVTLRCDPISGHDNLYWYRRVMGKEIKFLLHFVKESKQDESGMPNNRFLAERTGGTYSTLKVQPAELEDSGVYFCASSPGQGWGNEQFFGPGTRLTVL.

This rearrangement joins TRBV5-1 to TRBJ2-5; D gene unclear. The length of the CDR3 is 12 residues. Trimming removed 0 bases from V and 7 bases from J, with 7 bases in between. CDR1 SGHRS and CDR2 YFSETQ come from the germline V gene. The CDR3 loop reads CASSLAASTQYF. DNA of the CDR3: TGCGCCAGCAGCTTGGCCGCCTCGACCCAGTACTTC.

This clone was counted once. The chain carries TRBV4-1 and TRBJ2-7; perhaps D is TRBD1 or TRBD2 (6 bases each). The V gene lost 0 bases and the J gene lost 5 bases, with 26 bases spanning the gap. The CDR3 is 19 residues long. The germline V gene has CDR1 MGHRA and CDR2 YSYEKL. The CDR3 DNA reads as TGCGCCAGCAGCCAAGATCGGGGACCGCGGAGGGGGATTTTGAACGAGCAGTACTTC. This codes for CASSQDRGPRRGILNEQYF.